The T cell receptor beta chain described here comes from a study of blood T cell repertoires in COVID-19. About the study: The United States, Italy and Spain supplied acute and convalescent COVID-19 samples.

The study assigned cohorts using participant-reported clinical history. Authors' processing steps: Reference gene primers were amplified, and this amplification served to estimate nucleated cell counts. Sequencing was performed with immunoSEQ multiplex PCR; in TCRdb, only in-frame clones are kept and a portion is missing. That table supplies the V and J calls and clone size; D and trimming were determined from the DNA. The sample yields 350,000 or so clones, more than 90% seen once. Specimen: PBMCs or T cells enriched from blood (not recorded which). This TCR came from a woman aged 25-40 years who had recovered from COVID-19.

The CDR3 spells CASSLDLSETQYF. DNA of the CDR3: TGTGCCAGCAGTTTAGACCTGAGCGAGACCCAGTACTTC. V gene TRBV12-3 or TRBV12-4 combines with J gene TRBJ2-5; D remains unclear. The CDR3 spans 13 residues. V dropped 1 base and J dropped 5 bases, with 8 bases sitting between them.